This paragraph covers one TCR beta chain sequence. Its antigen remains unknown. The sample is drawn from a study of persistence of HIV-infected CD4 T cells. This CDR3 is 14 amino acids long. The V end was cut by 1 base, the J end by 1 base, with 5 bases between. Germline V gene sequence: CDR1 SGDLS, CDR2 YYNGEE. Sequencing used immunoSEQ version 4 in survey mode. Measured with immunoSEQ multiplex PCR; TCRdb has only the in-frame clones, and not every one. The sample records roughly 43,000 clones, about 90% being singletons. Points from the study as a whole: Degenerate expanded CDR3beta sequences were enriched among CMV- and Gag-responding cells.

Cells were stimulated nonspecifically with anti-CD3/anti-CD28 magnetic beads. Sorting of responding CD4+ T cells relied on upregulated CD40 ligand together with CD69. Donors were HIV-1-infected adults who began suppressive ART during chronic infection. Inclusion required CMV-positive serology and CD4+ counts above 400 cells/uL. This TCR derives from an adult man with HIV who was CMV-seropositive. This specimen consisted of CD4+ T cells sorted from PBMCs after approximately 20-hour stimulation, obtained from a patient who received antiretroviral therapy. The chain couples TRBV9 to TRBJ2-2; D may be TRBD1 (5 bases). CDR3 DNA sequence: TGTGCCAGCAGCGTAACAGGGAACACCGGGGAGCTGTTTTTT. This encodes CASSVTGNTGELFF.